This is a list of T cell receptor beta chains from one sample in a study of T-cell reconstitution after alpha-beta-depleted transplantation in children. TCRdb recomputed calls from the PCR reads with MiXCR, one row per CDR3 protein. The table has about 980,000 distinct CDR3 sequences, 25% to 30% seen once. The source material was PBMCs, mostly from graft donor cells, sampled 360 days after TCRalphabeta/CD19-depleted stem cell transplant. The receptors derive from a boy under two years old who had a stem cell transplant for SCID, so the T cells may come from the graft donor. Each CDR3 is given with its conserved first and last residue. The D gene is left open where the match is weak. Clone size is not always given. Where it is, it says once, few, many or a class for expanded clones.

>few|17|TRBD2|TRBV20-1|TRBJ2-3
CSAHTGTSGGYTDTQYF
TGCAGTGCACACACCGGGACTAGCGGGGGGTACACAGATACGCAGTATTTT
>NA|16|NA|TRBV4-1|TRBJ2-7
CASSLTLNLGVYEQYF
TGCGCCAGCAGCCTAACACTTAATTTGGGGGTCTACGAGCAGTACTTC
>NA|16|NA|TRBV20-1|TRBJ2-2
CSARDLRSGSTGELFF
TGCAGTGCTAGAGATCTCCGCTCGGGGAGCACCGGGGAGCTGTTTTTT
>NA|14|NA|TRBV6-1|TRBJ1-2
CASSTQTGREGYTF
TGTGCCAGCAGCACACAAACAGGGAGAGAGGGCTACACCTTC
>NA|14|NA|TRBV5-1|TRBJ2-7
CASSTTGGSYEQYF
TGCGCCAGCAGCACGACAGGAGGGTCCTACGAGCAGTACTTC
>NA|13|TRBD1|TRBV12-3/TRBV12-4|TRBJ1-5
CASSWDSSPPQHF
TGTGCCAGCAGCTGGGACAGTAGCCCGCCCCAGCATTTT
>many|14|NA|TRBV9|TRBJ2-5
CASSVGGHQETQYF
TGTGCCAGCAGCGTAGGAGGCCATCAAGAGACCCAGTACTTC
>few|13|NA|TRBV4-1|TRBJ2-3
CASSLGSWDTQYF
TGCGCCAGCAGCTTAGGGTCCTGGGATACGCAGTATTTT
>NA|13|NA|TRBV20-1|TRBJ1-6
CSARGEEGISLHF
TGCAGTGCTAGAGGGGAGGAGGGGATATCGCTCCACTTT
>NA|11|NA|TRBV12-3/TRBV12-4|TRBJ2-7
CASTFFGEQYF
TGTGCCAGCACCTTCTTTGGAGAGCAGTACTTC
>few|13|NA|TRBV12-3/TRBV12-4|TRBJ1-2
CASTPRAGNGYTF
TGTGCCAGCACTCCCAGGGCGGGGAACGGCTACACCTTC
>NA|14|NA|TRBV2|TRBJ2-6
CASRWNSGANVLTF
TGTGCCAGCAGATGGAACTCTGGGGCCAACGTCCTGACTTTC
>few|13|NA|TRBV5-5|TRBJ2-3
CASRWGGTDTQYF
TGTGCCAGCAGGTGGGGTGGGACAGATACGCAGTATTTT
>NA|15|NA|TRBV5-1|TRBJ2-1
CASSLLQGTGNEQFF
TGCGCCAGCAGCTTACTACAGGGAACGGGAAATGAGCAGTTCTTC
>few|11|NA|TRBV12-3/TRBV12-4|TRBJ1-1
CASRVRGEAFF
TGTGCCAGCAGAGTCCGGGGTGAAGCTTTCTTT
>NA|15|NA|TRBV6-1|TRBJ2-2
CASFPRKGNTGELFF
TGTGCCAGCTTCCCTAGGAAGGGAAACACCGGGGAGCTGTTTTTT
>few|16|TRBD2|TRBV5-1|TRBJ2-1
CASSSRLAGGPNEQFF
TGCGCCAGCAGCTCCCGACTAGCGGGGGGGCCCAATGAGCAGTTCTTC
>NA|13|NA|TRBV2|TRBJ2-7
CASPDLNLYEQYF
TGTGCCAGCCCCGACCTGAACCTCTACGAGCAGTACTTC
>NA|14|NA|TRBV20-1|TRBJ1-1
CSASFGQGRLEAFF
NA
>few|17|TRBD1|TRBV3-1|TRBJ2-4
CASSQEGEGAAKNIQYF
TGTGCCAGCAGCCAAGAAGGTGAGGGGGCGGCTAAAAACATTCAGTACTTC
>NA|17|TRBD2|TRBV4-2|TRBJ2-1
CASSQGRTSGVVHEQFF
TGTGCCAGCAGCCAAGGCCGCACTAGCGGGGTCGTGCATGAGCAGTTCTTC
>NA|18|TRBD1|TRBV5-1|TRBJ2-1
CASSLGTDRVAPYNEQFF
TGCGCCAGCAGCTTGGGTACAGACAGGGTGGCCCCCTACAATGAGCAGTTCTTC
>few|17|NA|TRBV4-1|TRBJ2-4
CASSQPLRDRGKNIQYF
TGCGCCAGCAGCCAACCCCTCCGGGACCGCGGCAAAAACATTCAGTACTTC
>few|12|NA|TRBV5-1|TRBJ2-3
CASSFQLDTQYF
TGCGCCAGCAGCTTCCAGCTGGATACGCAGTATTTT
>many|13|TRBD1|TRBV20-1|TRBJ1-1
CSATGTAWAEAFF
TGCAGTGCCACCGGGACAGCTTGGGCTGAAGCTTTCTTT
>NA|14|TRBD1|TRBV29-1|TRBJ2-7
CSVGPRDRGYEQYF
TGCAGCGTTGGCCCCCGGGACAGGGGCTACGAGCAGTACTTC
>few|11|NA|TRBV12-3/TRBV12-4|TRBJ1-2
CASRARYGYTF
TGTGCCAGCAGGGCCCGCTATGGCTACACCTTC
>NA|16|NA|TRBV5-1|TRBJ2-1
CASSGGLKSSYNEQFF
TGCGCCAGCAGCGGCGGACTGAAGAGCTCCTACAATGAGCAGTTCTTC
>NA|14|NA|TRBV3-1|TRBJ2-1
CASSQAGPRNEQFF
TGTGCCAGCAGCCAAGCCGGGCCCAGGAATGAGCAGTTCTTC
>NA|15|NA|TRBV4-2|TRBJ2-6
CASSTEAHGANVLTF
TGTGCCAGCAGCACCGAAGCTCATGGGGCCAACGTCCTGACTTTC
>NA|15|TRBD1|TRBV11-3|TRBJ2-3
CASSGRQGDADTQYF
TGTGCCAGCAGCGGAAGACAGGGGGACGCAGATACGCAGTATTTT
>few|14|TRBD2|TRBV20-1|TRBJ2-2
CSAALAGGTGELFF
TGCAGTGCCGCCCTGGCGGGGGGCACCGGGGAGCTGTTTTTT
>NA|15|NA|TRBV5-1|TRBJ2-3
CASSGSGLVTDTQYF
TGCGCCAGCAGCGGATCAGGGTTGGTCACAGATACGCAGTATTTT
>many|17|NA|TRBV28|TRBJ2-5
CASSSAIVTGDQETQYF
TGTGCCAGCAGTTCGGCTATCGTGACAGGAGACCAAGAGACCCAGTACTTC
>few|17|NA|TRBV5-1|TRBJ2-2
CASSLPLQGSHTGELFF
TGCGCCAGCAGCCTACCGCTCCAGGGGTCCCACACCGGGGAGCTGTTTTTT
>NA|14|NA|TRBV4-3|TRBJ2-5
CASSPAGGAETQYF
TGCGCCAGCAGCCCCGCGGGCGGGGCCGAGACCCAGTACTTC
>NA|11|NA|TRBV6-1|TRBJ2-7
CASSEGRAANF
TGTGCCAGCAGTGAAGGTAGGGCAGCTAACTTC